The 24 T cell receptor beta chains given below trace back to one sample, sequenced in a study of identical twins. A single record per CDR3 protein comes from TCRdb applying MiXCR to the 5' RACE reads. The sample includes roughly 290,000 distinct CDR3 sequences, approximately 8% of them seen just once. Separately, the same data were catalogued under a study of yellow fever vaccine responses in identical twins.

The sample was memory (CD45RO+) T cells sorted from blood. These receptor sequences come from a woman aged 18-30 years in good health.

This clonotype turned up a few times. The CDR3 loop reads CSATRVPEAFF. The CDR3 DNA reads TGCAGTGCTACCAGGGTCCCTGAAGCTTTCTTT. The chain links TRBV20-1 to TRBJ1-1, with D possibly matching TRBD1 (5 bases). The germline V gene has CDR1 DFQATT and CDR2 SNEGSKA (reference sequence). The CDR3 is 11 amino acids. The V end lost 4 bases, the J end lost 6 bases, and 9 bases lay between the germline ends.

There are a few counts of this clonotype. This chain joins TRBV5-1 and TRBJ2-1; a weak D match, TRBD1 (6 bases). With 0 bases removed from V and 4 bases from J, the gap between germline ends came to 11 bases. The CDR3 is made up of 15 amino acids. Germline CDR1 reads SGHRS; CDR2 reads YFSETQ. The CDR3 bases are TGCGCCAGCAGCTTGGGGACAGTAAATTACAATGAGCAGTTCTTC. Protein: CASSLGTVNYNEQFF.

In its sample, this clonotype was seen many times. The chain employs TRBV29-1 and TRBJ1-1; D ambiguous. The CDR3 loop spans 16 amino acids. The germline CDR1 and CDR2 sequences are SQVTM and ANQGSEA. Trimming shortened V by 2 bases and J by 2 bases, and 18 bases separated the two germline ends. The CDR3 is CSVERKGLKGNTEAFF. DNA of the CDR3: TGCAGCGTTGAAAGAAAGGGTTTGAAGGGTAACACTGAAGCTTTCTTT.

The chain couples TRBV29-1 to TRBJ2-5; 7 bases are shared with TRBD1. Germline V gene lookup returns CDR1 SQVTM and CDR2 ANQGSEA. The CDR3 runs 16 residues. V shed 6 bases and J 1 base; nucleotides not matched to a gene: 14. In DNA form, the CDR3 reads TGCAGCGTGGACATACCGAGCAGGGGGTCCCAAGAGACCCAGTACTTC. The encoded protein is CSVDIPSRGSQETQYF.

The chain is built from TRBV3-1 and TRBJ1-4; 7 positions agree with TRBD1. Germline assignment: CDR1 LGHDT and CDR2 YNNKEL (reference sequence). CDR3 length equals 17 residues. V was clipped by 4 bases and J by 0 bases; unmatched bases: 8. The CDR3, as DNA: TGTGCCAGCAGCCGGGACAGACCCTCTGCAACTAATGAAAAACTGTTTTTT. It specifies CASSRDRPSATNEKLFF.

V usage is TRBV28 and J usage is TRBJ2-2; D not resolved. The CDR3 has 13 amino acids. V lost 4 bases and J 4 bases, leaving 7 bases between the germline ends. Per germline, CDR1 MDHEN and CDR2 SYDVKM. CDR3 nucleotide sequence: TGTGCCAGCAGTTCCTCGGTCACCGGGGAGCTGTTTTTT. It specifies CASSSSVTGELFF. Complete variable domain (other parts from reference TRBV28 and TRBJ2-2): DVKVTQSSRYLVKRTGEKVFLECVQDMDHENMFWYRQDPGLGLRLIYFSYDVKMKEKGDIPEGYSVSREKKERFSLILESASTNQTSMYLCASSSSVTGELFFGEGSRLTVL.

In its sample, this clonotype was seen a few times. The J gene is TRBJ2-1, the V gene TRBV11-2; 14 positions agree with TRBD2. This CDR3 has 17 amino acids. Germline-derived CDR1 and CDR2 are SGHAT and FQNNGV. Trimming cost V 5 bases and J 5 bases; bases outside gene matches: 8. The CDR3 reads CASSPSPGLAGDNEQFF. The CDR3 DNA follows: TGTGCCAGCAGCCCCAGCCCGGGACTAGCGGGGGACAATGAGCAGTTCTTC.

The chain couples TRBV5-5 to TRBJ1-3; 8 bases line up with TRBD1. V lost 4 bases, J lost 0 bases, and 6 bases stayed unmatched. Germline lookup yields CDR1 SGHKS and CDR2 YYEKEE (reference sequence). This CDR3 contains 16 residues. DNA for the CDR3: TGTGCCAGCAGCCCGGACAGGGCAGCCTCTGGAAACACCATATATTTT. Protein product: CASSPDRAASGNTIYF.

This clonotype has ten or more counts. The rearrangement uses TRBV3-1 and TRBJ2-3, with 7 bases matching TRBD2. The CDR3 runs to 15 residues. Germline V gene lookup returns CDR1 LGHDT and CDR2 YNNKEL (reference sequence). J gave up 2 bases and V 4 bases, and 6 bases lay outside the gene matches. CDR3 amino acids: CASSPQGLPTDTQYF. The CDR3 region has the DNA TGTGCCAGCAGCCCCCAGGGACTACCCACAGATACGCAGTATTTT.

This clonotype was seen a few times. The gene calls are TRBV28 and TRBJ2-2; a weak D match, TRBD1 (6 bases). The CDR3 has 15 residues. Germline-derived CDR1 and CDR2 are MDHEN and SYDVKM. V was shortened by 3 bases and J by 0 bases, with 8 bases between the two germline ends. The CDR3 sequence: CASSLRGSNTGELFF. The CDR3 bases are TGTGCCAGCAGTTTGAGGGGGTCGAACACCGGGGAGCTGTTTTTT.

This clonotype was detected a few times. V and J are TRBV20-1 and TRBJ2-7; 11 nucleotides agree with TRBD2. The CDR3 has 12 amino acids. V dropped 8 bases and J dropped 4; count of bases not matched to a gene: 4. Germline lookup yields CDR1 DFQATT and CDR2 SNEGSKA (reference sequence). DNA of the CDR3: TGCAGTTTAGCGGGGGGGCGGTACGAGCAGTACGTC. Protein: CSLAGGRYEQYV.

This clonotype came up many times. The CDR3 loop is CASSYSTTGAAQPQHF. Here the CDR3 DNA reads TGTGCCAGCAGTTACTCGACGACAGGGGCGGCTCAGCCCCAGCATTTT. The gene calls are TRBV6-5 and TRBJ1-5; 8 bases align to TRBD1. The junction had 7 bases not matched to a gene; V was cut back by 0 bases and J by 6 bases. The length of the CDR3 is 16 residues. CDR1 is MNHEY and CDR2 is SVGAGI in the germline V gene.

J is TRBJ2-6 and V is TRBV20-1, with a weak D call TRBD1 (7 bases). This CDR3 region has 16 residues. Per germline, CDR1 DFQATT and CDR2 SNEGSKA (reference sequence). Trimming removed 3 bases at V and 0 bases at J, with 12 bases between. In DNA, the CDR3 is TGCAGTGCTAGTGCAGGGGGGCTCTCTGGGGCCAACGTCCTGACTTTC. Protein sequence: CSASAGGLSGANVLTF.

This clonotype was counted at least ten times. The chain employs TRBV15 and TRBJ2-1; 8 nucleotides match TRBD1. The length of the CDR3 is 13 residues. Germline V gene data show CDR1 as LNHNV and CDR2 as YYDKDF (reference sequence). The ends lost 3 bases at V and 7 bases at J; junction bases unmatched: 2. For the CDR3, the DNA is TGTGCCACCAGCAGGGACAGGGTAAATGAGCAGTTCTTC. Its protein is CATSRDRVNEQFF.

This chain links TRBV12-3 or TRBV12-4 with TRBJ2-2; the match to TRBD2 covers 11 bases. This CDR3 comprises 17 residues. With 6 bases clipped from V and 3 bases from J, the junction kept 9 bases outside the gene matches. The CDR3 DNA is TGTGCCAGCAGCTTGACTAGCGGGATTGGGTACACCGGGGAGCTGTTTTTT. It codes for CASSLTSGIGYTGELFF.

This clonotype was picked up many times. The chain has TRBV3-1 and TRBJ2-5; D gene unclear. Germline V gene lookup returns CDR1 LGHDT and CDR2 YNNKEL (reference sequence). V was clipped by 1 base and J by 5 bases, with 8 bases between them. The CDR3 contains 13 residues. The chain's CDR3 is CASSQGPPETQYF. In DNA form, the CDR3 reads TGTGCCAGCAGCCAAGGTCCCCCTGAGACCCAGTACTTC.

Ten or more counts support this clonotype. The CDR3 is CSARVISGTDKVSYNEQFF. Written as DNA, the CDR3 is TGCAGTGCTAGAGTGATTAGCGGGACCGATAAAGTCTCCTACAATGAGCAGTTCTTC. V is TRBV20-1 and J is TRBJ2-1; 8 nucleotides line up with TRBD2. Germline V gene lookup returns CDR1 DFQATT and CDR2 SNEGSKA (reference sequence). CDR3 length equals 19 residues. After removal of 1 base from V and 0 bases from J, the junction contained 14 bases not matched to a gene.

This clonotype was seen many times. This chain links TRBV5-1 with TRBJ2-1; 10 nucleotides line up with TRBD2. Germline CDR1 and CDR2: SGHRS and YFSETQ. The CDR3 loop spans 15 amino acids. V lost 3 bases, J lost 7 bases, and 7 bases stayed unmatched. CDR3 protein: CASSSTGTSVNEQFF. For the CDR3, the DNA is TGCGCCAGCAGCTCAACCGGGACTAGCGTAAATGAGCAGTTCTTC.

This clonotype was seen repeatedly, ten times or more. Here the CDR3 reads CASSQAPGIGELFF. The CDR3 region has the DNA TGTGCCAGCAGCCAAGCTCCGGGGATAGGGGAGCTGTTTTTT. The rearrangement links TRBV14 to TRBJ2-2; D is perhaps TRBD2 (5 bases). The CDR3 contains 14 residues. Per germline, CDR1 SGHDN and CDR2 FVKESK. V was pared by 1 base and J by 8 bases, with 11 bases between.

The V gene is TRBV29-1, the J gene TRBJ1-1; 8 nucleotides match TRBD1. After removal of 4 bases from V and 5 bases from J, the junction contained 6 bases not matched to a gene. Germline lookup yields CDR1 SQVTM and CDR2 ANQGSEA. The CDR3 length is 13 residues. The CDR3 DNA sequence: TGCAGCGTTGCAGGGGGCGGAATTACTGAAGCTTTCTTT. It codes for CSVAGGGITEAFF.

The V and J genes are TRBV2 and TRBJ1-1; 8 nucleotides agree with TRBD1. This CDR3 region has 17 residues. Germline CDR1 SNHLY, CDR2 FYNNEI. With 7 bases clipped from V and 3 bases from J, the junction kept 16 bases outside the gene matches. CDR3 sequence (DNA): TGTGCCAGCAACTGGGACAGGACATCCCGTCGGGACACTGAAGCTTTCTTT. Amino acid sequence: CASNWDRTSRRDTEAFF.

This clonotype occurred a few times. The chain links TRBV24-1 to TRBJ2-1, with D tentatively TRBD2 (6 bases). CDR1 and CDR2 from the germline V gene are KGHDR and SFDVKD. CDR3 size: 16 residues. V gave up 0 bases and J gave up 5 bases, with 13 bases separating them. CDR3 bases: TGTGCCACCAGTGATTTGGGGCGGGAAGGGAACAATGAGCAGTTCTTC. The encoded protein is CATSDLGREGNNEQFF.

This clonotype was detected a few times. The chain's CDR3 is CASSAGPRGLYEQYV. The DNA for the CDR3 is TGTGCCAGCAGCGCCGGGCCCCGAGGCCTATACGAGCAGTACGTC. The rearrangement uses TRBV2 and TRBJ2-7; the D is unclear. The germline V gene has CDR1 SNHLY and CDR2 FYNNEI. The CDR3 totals 15 residues. V was cut by 6 bases and J by 4 bases, with 19 bases left in between.

CDR3 residues: CASSLHTSGSRNEQFF. CDR3 nucleotide sequence: TGTGCCAGCAGCCTCCACACTAGCGGGAGTAGGAATGAGCAGTTCTTC. The chain couples TRBV4-2 to TRBJ2-1; TRBD2 matches at 11 bases. Germline V CDR1 and CDR2: LGHNA, YNFKEQ. V dropped 4 bases and J dropped 7; count of bases not matched to a gene: 9. This CDR3 comprises 16 residues.